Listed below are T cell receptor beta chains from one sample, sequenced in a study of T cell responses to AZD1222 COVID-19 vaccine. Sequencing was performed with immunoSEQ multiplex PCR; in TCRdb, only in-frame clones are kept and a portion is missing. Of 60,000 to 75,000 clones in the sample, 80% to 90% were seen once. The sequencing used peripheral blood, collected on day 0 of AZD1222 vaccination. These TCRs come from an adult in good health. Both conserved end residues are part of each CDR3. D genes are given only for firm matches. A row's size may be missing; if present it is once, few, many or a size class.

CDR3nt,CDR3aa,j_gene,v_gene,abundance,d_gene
TGTGCCAGCGGGGGGGACCTTAGAGGCTACACCTTC,CASGGDLRGYTF,TRBJ1-2,TRBV2,-,-
TGTGCCAGCAGACAGGGCCACTCTGGAAACACCATATATTTT,CASRQGHSGNTIYF,TRBJ1-3,TRBV9,-,-
TGTGCCAGCAGCCCCCCTTCGGCAGGACGGAACACTGAAGCTTTCTTT,CASSPPSAGRNTEAFF,TRBJ1-1,TRBV5-4,once,-
TGTGCCAGCAGTGACGAAGGGCAGGGTGGAAACTATGGCTACACCTTC,CASSDEGQGGNYGYTF,TRBJ1-2,TRBV6-1,-,-
TGCAGCGTTGGGACAGGGGTGTCGGAGACCCAGTACTTC,CSVGTGVSETQYF,TRBJ2-5,TRBV29-1,few,TRBD1
TGCGCCAGCAGCTTGGGAGGTGGCACCACTGAAGCTTTCTTT,CASSLGGGTTEAFF,TRBJ1-1,TRBV5-1,-,-
TGTGCCAGCAGCTCCTTCACAGACAGCCTATCCTACGAGCAGTACTTC,CASSSFTDSLSYEQYF,TRBJ2-7,TRBV11-2,-,-
TGTGCCAGCAGAAGACAGGGATCGAACACCGGGGAGCTGTTTTTT,CASRRQGSNTGELFF,TRBJ2-2,TRBV25-1,-,TRBD1
TGTGCCAGCAGCTTTGGTCGGTACGAGCAGTACTTC,CASSFGRYEQYF,TRBJ2-7,TRBV5-6,-,-
TGTGCCAGCTCACGAGGGGACAGGGTCACTGAAGCTTTCTTT,CASSRGDRVTEAFF,TRBJ1-1,TRBV18,-,TRBD1
TGCAGCGTTAACGTCGAATACAGTGAAGCTTTCTTT,CSVNVEYSEAFF,TRBJ1-1,TRBV29-1,-,-
TGCGCCAGCAGCCCCGGACAGGGGGCGGGCGGGGAGCTGTTTTTT,CASSPGQGAGGELFF,TRBJ2-2,TRBV10-2,-,TRBD1
TGCGCCAGCAGCCCCCAACCGGGACAATTTACCTATGGCTACACCTTC,CASSPQPGQFTYGYTF,TRBJ1-2,TRBV5-1,-,-
TGCGCCAGCAGTGAGTCGTCGAGAGGCTCTGGAAACACCATATATTTT,CASSESSRGSGNTIYF,TRBJ1-3,TRBV10-2,few,-
TGTGCCAGCAGCCAGCGGGACTCTGGAAACACCATATATTTT,CASSQRDSGNTIYF,TRBJ1-3,TRBV3-1/TRBV3-2,-,-
TGTGCCAGCAGCTTGATGTGGGGTCGAGGGGGTGAAGCTTTCTTT,CASSLMWGRGGEAFF,TRBJ1-1,TRBV5-7,-,-
TGCGCCAGCAGCGCGTCTAACTATGGCTACACCTTC,CASSASNYGYTF,TRBJ1-2,TRBV5-1,-,-
TGCGCCAGCAGCATAAATGGACAGGAGAATCAGCCCCAGCATTTT,CASSINGQENQPQHF,TRBJ1-5,TRBV5-1,-,TRBD1
TGTGCCAGCAGTCGCCCGGGACAGGGGACGACCTACGAGCAGTACTTC,CASSRPGQGTTYEQYF,TRBJ2-7,TRBV6-6,-,TRBD1
TGTGCCAGCAGCGCAAGGACAGGGGGCATCAACACTGAAGCTTTCTTT,CASSARTGGINTEAFF,TRBJ1-1,TRBV9,-,TRBD1
TGCGCCAGCAGCTTAGTCCCTCAGGGGGCAATCAATGAGCAGTTCTTC,CASSLVPQGAINEQFF,TRBJ2-1,TRBV5-1,-,TRBD1
TGTGCCAGTACAGAGGACAGTCGTCCTAACTATGGCTACACCTTC,CASTEDSRPNYGYTF,TRBJ1-2,TRBV19,-,-
TGTGCCAGCAGTACAGGCTCCTACAATGAGCAGTTCTTC,CASSTGSYNEQFF,TRBJ2-1,TRBV2,-,-
TGTGCCAGCAGCCTAACCTCTAGCGGGGGAGCAGATACGCAGTATTTT,CASSLTSSGGADTQYF,TRBJ2-3,TRBV9,-,TRBD2
TGTGCCAGCAGTTATCCGGACGGGATCCAGCCCCAGCATTTT,CASSYPDGIQPQHF,TRBJ1-5,TRBV28,few,-
TGTGCCAGCAGTGAAGAAGGGCATGAGCAGTTCTTC,CASSEEGHEQFF,TRBJ2-1,TRBV2,once,-
TGTGCCAGCAGTAAACAGGGGAGAGGTGAAAAACTGTTTTTT,CASSKQGRGEKLFF,TRBJ1-4,TRBV25-1,few,TRBD1
TGTGCCAGTAGCCCCCTCAGGGGGTCGGATGAAAAACTGTTTTTT,CASSPLRGSDEKLFF,TRBJ1-4,TRBV19,-,TRBD1